Listed here are 15 T cell receptor beta chains from one sample, sequenced in a study of OX40 agonist ivuxolimab in advanced cancers. The method was immunoSEQ multiplex PCR; TCRdb's version includes in-frame clones alone and lacks a portion of them. The repertoire holds more than 45,000 clones, with approximately 88% as singletons. This specimen consisted of CD4+ or CD8+ T cells sorted from blood, obtained in a trial of the OX40 agonist ivuxolimab. All receptors derive from an adult with an advanced solid tumor such as melanoma, head and neck, liver or kidney cancer.

The chain carries TRBV6-5 and TRBJ2-1, with a tentative D call TRBD2 (5 bases). The V gene's germline CDR1 is MNHEY and CDR2 SVGAGI. V was pared by 10 bases and J by 8 bases, with 15 bases between. This CDR3 spans 12 amino acids. The CDR3 protein is CATRDYLHEQFF. The CDR3 coding sequence is TGTGCCACCCGAGACTATCTCCATGAGCAGTTCTTC.

V gene TRBV6-1 combines with J gene TRBJ1-5, with no clear D. This CDR3 has 14 residues. CDR1 is MNHNS, CDR2 SASEGT, per germline. V was shortened by 8 bases and J by 3 bases, with 14 bases between the two germline ends. The CDR3 DNA reads TGTGCCAGCGGGTCGGGCCTTTCCAATCAGCCCCAGCATTTT. This codes for CASGSGLSNQPQHF.

The genes are TRBV27 and TRBJ1-2; D possibly corresponds to TRBD1 (5 bases). Germline CDR1 reads MNHEY; CDR2 reads SMNVEV (reference sequence). V lost 8 bases, J lost 2 bases, and 18 bases lay in between. This CDR3 has 15 residues. CDR3 nucleotide sequence: TGTGCCAGCTCGTTTCAGGGTCCGGGGAACTATGGCTACACCTTC. This encodes CASSFQGPGNYGYTF.

This chain connects TRBV10-3 to TRBJ2-3; 9 bases align to TRBD1. Germline values: CDR1 ENHRY, CDR2 SYGVKD. V shed 2 bases, J shed 4 bases, and the junction held 7 bases outside the gene matches. The CDR3 is 16 amino acids. This CDR3 reads CAISEMTGGVPDTQYF. CDR3 nucleotides: TGTGCCATCAGTGAGATGACAGGGGGGGTACCAGATACGCAGTATTTT.

The rearrangement uses TRBV10-1 and TRBJ2-7, with a possible D match to TRBD2 (5 bases). This CDR3 has 14 amino acids. Germline lookup yields CDR1 WNHNN and CDR2 SYGVQD (reference sequence). The germline V and J ends were trimmed by 8 bases and 5 bases, with 19 bases remaining between them. The CDR3 protein is CASSPAGSWDEQYF. CDR3 in DNA: TGCGCCAGCTCCCCCGCGGGTTCCTGGGACGAGCAGTACTTC.

There are a few counts of this clone. The V and J genes are TRBV10-3 and TRBJ2-3; D uncertain. Germline V gives CDR1 ENHRY, CDR2 SYGVKD. V was shortened by 8 bases and J by 5 bases, with 11 bases between the two germline ends. The CDR3 is 12 residues long. The DNA for the CDR3 is TGTGCCATCGGGCCAGTTGGAGATACGCAGTATTTT. This codes for CAIGPVGDTQYF.

The rearrangement links TRBV5-1 to TRBJ1-1; TRBD1 is a possible D gene (5 bases). The V end was cut by 4 bases, the J end by 1 base, with 11 bases between. The length of the CDR3 is 14 residues. Germline V gives CDR1 SGHRS, CDR2 YFSETQ. The CDR3 coding sequence is TGCGCCAGCAGCCTGCCCGACAGGAACACTGAAGCTTTCTTT. This codes for CASSLPDRNTEAFF. Full variable domain (missing parts from reference TRBV5-1 and TRBJ1-1): KAGVTQTPRYLIKTRGQQVTLSCSPISGHRSVSWYQQTPGQGLQFLFEYFSETQRNKGNFPGRFSGRQFSNSRSEMNVSTLELGDSALYLCASSLPDRNTEAFFGQGTRLTVV.

This chain uses TRBV7-9 with TRBJ2-1, with a tentative D call TRBD2 (6 bases). Trimming pared 5 bases from V and 9 bases from J, leaving 14 bases between. CDR1 is SEHNR and CDR2 is FQNEAQ in the germline V gene (reference sequence). The CDR3 spans 13 residues. The CDR3 DNA is TGTGCCAGCAGCCGTGAGGAGGGTTTTGAGCAGTTCTTC. It yields the protein CASSREEGFEQFF.

The chain links TRBV7-9 to TRBJ2-2; D remains unclear. The CDR3 loop spans 14 amino acids. Trimming stripped 8 bases from V and 1 base from J, with 11 bases between. Germline CDR1 SEHNR, CDR2 FQNEAQ (reference sequence). CDR3 sequence reads: CASLRSGNTGELFF. CDR3 in DNA: TGTGCCAGCCTGAGATCGGGGAACACCGGGGAGCTGTTTTTT. Complete variable domain (other parts from reference TRBV7-9 and TRBJ2-2): DTGVSQNPRHKITKRGQNVTFRCDPISEHNRLYWYRQTLGQGPEFLTYFQNEAQLEKSRLLSDRFSAERPKGSFSTLEIQRTEQGDSAMYLCASLRSGNTGELFFGEGSRLTVL.

The V call is TRBV2, the J call TRBJ2-1; 8 positions agree with TRBD2. J was trimmed by 8 bases and V by 10 bases; bases with no gene match: 13. CDR3 length: 14 residues. Germline V gives CDR1 SNHLY, CDR2 FYNNEI. The CDR3 loop is CATGKREFVDEQFF. The CDR3, as DNA: TGTGCCACCGGCAAGCGGGAGTTTGTGGATGAGCAGTTCTTC.

This clone came up once. The V and J genes are TRBV18 and TRBJ1-1, with a weak D call TRBD1 (6 bases). Looked up from germline, CDR1 is KGHSH and CDR2 is LQKENI. The CDR3 sequence is 13 residues long. Trimming took 8 bases from V and 0 from J, leaving 10 bases between them. The CDR3 protein is CASAGVVNTEAFF. CDR3 bases: TGTGCCAGCGCAGGGGTTGTGAACACTGAAGCTTTCTTT.

The rearrangement joins TRBV11-2 to TRBJ2-1, with TRBD2 identical over 9 bases. V shed 1 base, J shed 4 bases, and the junction held 2 bases outside the gene matches. The CDR3 sequence is 15 residues long. Per the germline V gene, CDR1 is SGHAT and CDR2 is FQNNGV. The CDR3 loop is CASSLGLAEYNEQFF. The CDR3 nucleotides are TGTGCCAGCAGCTTAGGACTAGCGGAATACAATGAGCAGTTCTTC.

This clone was recorded once. J is TRBJ2-1 and V is TRBV30; 9 positions agree with TRBD2. This CDR3 is built from 15 residues. V was clipped by 3 bases and J by 4 bases; unmatched bases: 7. CDR1 is GTSNPN and CDR2 is SVGIG in the germline V gene (reference sequence). The CDR3 region has the DNA TGTGCCTGGAGAGCAGCGGGAGGACCATACAATGAGCAGTTCTTC. Translation: CAWRAAGGPYNEQFF.

Only one count was recorded for this clone. The chain links TRBV15 to TRBJ1-6, with a possible D match to TRBD1 (5 bases). V lost 2 bases and J 9 bases, leaving 11 bases between the germline ends. Germline V gene lookup returns CDR1 LNHNV and CDR2 YYDKDF (reference sequence). This CDR3 has 14 residues. The chain's CDR3 is CATSRIGVGSPLHF. Here the CDR3 DNA reads TGTGCCACCAGCAGAATAGGGGTTGGTTCACCCCTCCACTTT.

This clone is a singleton in its sample. The chain joins TRBV7-9 to TRBJ2-7, with TRBD1 matching over 9 bases. The germline V gene has CDR1 SEHNR and CDR2 FQNEAQ (reference sequence). This CDR3 is built from 14 residues. Trimming cost V 5 bases and J 4 bases; bases outside gene matches: 6. The DNA of the CDR3 is TGTGCCAGCAGCCACTTGGGACAGGGTTACGAGCAGTACTTC. It translates to CASSHLGQGYEQYF.